This T cell receptor beta chain was found in a study of PD-1 blockade in classical Hodgkin lymphoma. Notes on the study in general: Why the repertoires differ is still unclear, perhaps disease activity or prior therapy.

A note on this clone: No antigen is known for it.

Germline V gene lookup returns CDR1 MDHEN and CDR2 SYDVKM. V dropped 5 bases and J dropped 6 bases, with 14 bases sitting between them. This CDR3 has 14 amino acids. The data were produced by immunoSEQ multiplex PCR, yet TCRdb's version contains in-frame clones alone and is incomplete. The sample has about 46,000 clones, over 70% seen once; the top ten hold about 10%. Brentuximab vedotin exposure varied, and every patient relapsed after autologous stem cell transplantation. Best overall response was complete response, partial response or progressive disease in these relapsed/refractory classical Hodgkin lymphoma patients.

The source material was peripheral blood mononuclear cells (PBMCs), sampled at baseline. The source is a human donor with classical Hodgkin lymphoma. The rearrangement joins TRBV28 to TRBJ1-5; no reliable D call. Here the CDR3 DNA reads TGTGCCAGCAGTACTACAGTATACGGTCAGCCCCAGCATTTT. It codes for CASSTTVYGQPQHF.